In this sample, the clone carrying this T cell receptor beta chain turned up a few times. Its antigen is unknown. These data are taken from a study of cytomegalovirus exposure and HLA in healthy donors. PCR used 60 Vbeta primers and 13 Jbeta primers. Only in-frame clones appear in the TCRdb table, and some are missing; sequencing was by immunoSEQ multiplex PCR. This sample carries around 150,000 clones, 76% of them seen once, and the ten largest clones take around 1.7%. CDR3 length equals 15 residues. Germline-derived CDR1 and CDR2 are SGHRS and YFSETQ. Trimming took 1 base from V and 4 from J; bases not matched to a gene: 4. Study results and limitations: Reports indicate that TCR beta sequences accurately predicted the HLA-A and HLA-B alleles of most subjects. It was reported that the classifier diagnosed cytomegalovirus status with high specificity and sensitivity in both the original and validation cohorts. In a later analysis, several top co-occurrence clusters appeared linked to parvovirus B19, influenza, CMV and Epstein-Barr virus. Among donors in an Asian-associated ancestry cluster, a later analysis reportedly found fewer N-insertions than the roughly 700-donor mean.

The chain combines TRBV5-1 with TRBJ2-1; 8 nucleotides align to TRBD2. The sequencing sample was made of PBMCs. The sequence was obtained from a woman aged 35 to 49 in good health and CMV-seronegative. The CDR3 DNA reads as TGCGCCAGCAGCTTGTTGTCTAGCGGGTACAATGAGCAGTTCTTC. It is translated as CASSLLSSGYNEQFF.